This TCR beta chain came from a study of T cell responses to AZD1222 COVID-19 vaccine. Sequencing used immunoSEQ multiplex PCR; TCRdb keeps in-frame clones, though not all of them. The repertoire holds fewer than 100,000 clones, with about 90% as singletons. This CDR3 is 11 amino acids long. Germline V gene data show CDR1 as MNHEY and CDR2 as SMNVEV (reference sequence). With 4 bases removed from V and 3 bases from J, the gap between germline ends came to 4 bases. This TCR derives from an adult in good health. Sequencing was performed on peripheral blood, taken on day 0 of AZD1222 vaccination. This chain uses TRBV27 with TRBJ2-7; D ambiguous. CDR3: CASSWGYEQYF. DNA of the CDR3: TGTGCCAGCAGTTGGGGCTACGAGCAGTACTTC.